Listed here are 19 T cell receptor beta chains from one sample, sequenced in a study of blood T cell repertoires in COVID-19. The method was immunoSEQ multiplex PCR; TCRdb's version includes in-frame clones alone and lacks a portion of them. The data show fewer than 120,000 clones, about 85% seen once. Material for sequencing was peripheral blood. The receptors were gathered from a human donor in a cohort sampled during active COVID-19.

The chain joins TRBV3-1 (or the pseudogene TRBV3-2) to TRBJ1-4; 8 nucleotides match TRBD1. From germline, CDR1 is LGHDT and CDR2 YNNKEL (reference sequence). V lost 1 base to trimming and J lost 8 bases; unmatched junction nucleotides: 15. The CDR3 spans 18 residues. The CDR3 region is CASSQGFPVPGTGEKLFF. The DNA for the CDR3 is TGTGCCAGCAGCCAAGGGTTCCCCGTTCCCGGGACAGGAGAAAAACTGTTTTTT.

This chain connects TRBV6-5 to TRBJ2-1, with 8 nucleotides matching TRBD1. Germline CDR1 is MNHEY and CDR2 is SVGAGI. With 5 bases clipped from V and 7 bases from J, the junction kept 10 bases outside the gene matches. The CDR3 has 15 residues. The CDR3 here is CASSMGQVLYNEQFF. In DNA, the CDR3 is TGTGCCAGCAGTATGGGACAGGTCCTTTATAATGAGCAGTTCTTC.

The CDR3 is CASTRDTDTQYF. CDR3 sequence (DNA): TGTGCCAGCACCCGGGACACAGATACGCAGTATTTT. The gene calls are TRBV2 and TRBJ2-3, with D perhaps matching TRBD2 (5 bases). CDR1 is SNHLY and CDR2 is FYNNEI in the germline V gene. The CDR3 sequence is 12 residues long. V was shortened by 7 bases and J by 2 bases, with 7 bases between the two germline ends. The full variable domain, rest sourced from reference TRBV2 and TRBJ2-3, is EPEVTQTPSHQVTQMGQEVILRCVPISNHLYFYWYRQILGQKVEFLVSFYNNEISEKSEIFDDQFSVERPDGSNFTLKIRSTKLEDSAMYFCASTRDTDTQYFGPGTRLTVL.

For this clone: The sample carries other DNA sequences with the same CDR3. The V and J genes are TRBV5-1 and TRBJ1-4, with a weak D call TRBD1 (5 bases). Germline assignment: CDR1 SGHRS and CDR2 YFSETQ. There are 14 residues in the CDR3. Trimming cost V 0 bases and J 4 bases, with 7 bases left between them. The CDR3 coding sequence is TGCGCCAGCAGCTTGGGGCAGGGTAATGAAAAACTGTTTTTT. Its protein product is CASSLGQGNEKLFF.

The V and J genes are TRBV5-4 and TRBJ2-6, with a tentative D call TRBD1 (6 bases). The germline V and J ends were trimmed by 4 bases and 0 bases, with 17 bases remaining between them. CDR3 length: 18 residues. Germline assignment: CDR1 SGHNT and CDR2 YYREEE (reference sequence). The CDR3 nucleotides are TGTGCCAGCAGCCCGACCCTGGGGGCCAACTCTGGGGCCAACGTCCTGACTTTC. It encodes CASSPTLGANSGANVLTF.

The chain links TRBV6-2 or TRBV6-3 to TRBJ2-5, with D unresolved. V was pared by 4 bases and J by 5 bases, with 5 bases between. CDR3 length: 11 amino acids. Germline V gene lookup returns CDR1 MNHEY and CDR2 SVGEGT. CDR3: CASSWRETQYF. CDR3 bases: TGTGCCAGCAGTTGGCGGGAGACCCAGTACTTC.

The chain carries TRBV29-1 and TRBJ1-2; possibly TRBD1 for D (6 bases). The ends were cut back, 7 bases at V and 3 bases at J, with 12 bases in the middle. Germline assignment: CDR1 SQVTM and CDR2 ANQGSEA. The CDR3 consists of 12 residues. CDR3 in DNA: TGCAGCGGGGGTCCAGGGGACTATGGCTACACCTTC. It yields the protein CSGGPGDYGYTF.

V usage is TRBV28 and J usage is TRBJ1-5; unclear D gene. Germline CDR1 is MDHEN and CDR2 is SYDVKM. The CDR3 consists of 14 residues. Between the trimmed V and J ends, which lost 6 bases and 5 bases, there was a span of 14 bases. The CDR3 is CASRADLSDQPQHF. The CDR3 DNA sequence: TGTGCCAGCAGGGCGGACTTGTCGGATCAGCCCCAGCATTTT. The full variable domain, with the rest looked up from reference TRBV28 and TRBJ1-5, is DVKVTQSSRYLVKRTGEKVFLECVQDMDHENMFWYRQDPGLGLRLIYFSYDVKMKEKGDIPEGYSVSREKKERFSLILESASTNQTSMYLCASRADLSDQPQHFGDGTRLSIL.

The V call is TRBV5-1, the J call TRBJ2-2; 7 bases match TRBD1. The CDR3 has 14 residues. The trim removed 5 bases at V and 5 bases at J, leaving 6 bases unmatched. Germline loops: CDR1 SGHRS, CDR2 YFSETQ. CDR3 coding DNA: TGCGCCAGCAGGGACAGGTCGGCGACCGGGGAGCTGTTTTTT. The encoded protein is CASRDRSATGELFF.

CDR3 protein: CASNDRVVYGYTF. For the CDR3, the DNA is TGTGCCAGCAATGACAGGGTCGTATATGGCTACACCTTC. V is TRBV28 and J is TRBJ1-2, with TRBD1 matching 7 bases. From germline, CDR1 is MDHEN and CDR2 SYDVKM. The CDR3 is made up of 13 amino acids. V shed 7 bases, J shed 5 bases, and the junction held 7 bases outside the gene matches.

The rearrangement joins TRBV27 to TRBJ2-7, with 7 nucleotides matching TRBD1. In germline, CDR1 is MNHEY, CDR2 SMNVEV (reference sequence). V lost 2 bases to trimming and J lost 0 bases; unmatched junction nucleotides: 7. The CDR3 totals 16 residues. The CDR3 region has the DNA TGTGCCAGCAGTTTAAACCACGGGACAGCCTCCTACGAGCAGTACTTC. It encodes CASSLNHGTASYEQYF.

The chain combines TRBV3-1 (or the pseudogene TRBV3-2) with TRBJ2-3; D perhaps matches TRBD1 (7 bases). The CDR3 has 16 amino acids. The germline V gene has CDR1 LGHDT and CDR2 YNNKEL (reference sequence). Trimming removed 6 bases from V and 3 bases from J, with 19 bases in between. Written as DNA, the CDR3 is TGTGCCAGCAGTTCAGGGGGGACCGGGGGAACAGATACGCAGTATTTT. Translation: CASSSGGTGGTDTQYF.

The V gene is TRBV7-2, the J gene TRBJ2-3; 7 bases are a match to TRBD1. Trimming cost V 2 bases and J 1 base; bases outside gene matches: 3. The CDR3 is 15 amino acids. Germline CDR1 reads SGHTA; CDR2 reads FQGNSA. CDR3 in amino acids: CASSLQGVGTDTQYF. The DNA of the CDR3 is TGTGCCAGCAGCTTACAGGGGGTTGGCACAGATACGCAGTATTTT.

The chain uses TRBV5-8 and TRBJ2-5, with D possibly matching TRBD2 (6 bases). This CDR3 region has 15 residues. V was shortened by 0 bases and J by 4 bases, with 13 bases between the two germline ends. Germline CDR1 is SGHTS and CDR2 is YDEGEE. The CDR3, as DNA: TGTGCCAGCAGCTTGGGAACGGGACTTCCAGAGACCCAGTACTTC. Its protein product is CASSLGTGLPETQYF.

The V gene is TRBV11-2, the J gene TRBJ1-3, with no clear D. This CDR3 is built from 14 residues. Trimming pared 0 bases from V and 0 bases from J, leaving 3 bases between. From germline, CDR1 is SGHAT and CDR2 FQNNGV. The CDR3 here is CASSLESSGNTIYF. Written as DNA, the CDR3 is TGTGCCAGCAGCTTAGAGAGCTCTGGAAACACCATATATTTT.

The V gene is TRBV7-8, the J gene TRBJ1-3, with D unclear. V lost 5 bases, J lost 0 bases, and 11 bases lay in between. This CDR3 comprises 15 residues. Germline CDR1 reads SGHVS; CDR2 reads FQNEAQ. The CDR3 bases are TGTGCCAGCAGCCCCGTGGGCAGCTCTGGAAACACCATATATTTT. This codes for CASSPVGSSGNTIYF.

CDR3 nucleotide sequence: TGTGCCTGGAGTGCCCTGGCACCGAATCAGCCCCAGCATTTT. As protein: CAWSALAPNQPQHF. V and J are TRBV30 and TRBJ1-5; D gene ambiguous. The CDR3 runs to 14 residues. Germline CDR1 and CDR2: GTSNPN and SVGIG (reference sequence). V lost 1 base and J lost 4, with 11 bases in between. Full variable domain (missing parts from reference TRBV30 and TRBJ1-5): SQTIHQWPATLVQPVGSPLSLECTVEGTSNPNLYWYRQAAGRGLQLLFYSVGIGQISSEVPQNLSASRPQDRQFILSSKKLLLSDSGFYLCAWSALAPNQPQHFGDGTRLSIL.

The V call is TRBV27, the J call TRBJ2-6, with TRBD1 matching 10 bases. Germline lookup yields CDR1 MNHEY and CDR2 SMNVEV (reference sequence). This CDR3 spans 16 amino acids. Trimming removed 7 bases from V and 0 bases from J; junction bases left unmatched: 3. The CDR3 DNA reads TGTGCCAGCAAGACAGGGGGCCCCTCTGGGGCCAACGTCCTGACTTTC. Protein: CASKTGGPSGANVLTF.

The gene calls are TRBV5-5 and TRBJ2-1; TRBD2 matches at 7 bases. The J segment lost 0 bases and the V segment lost 5 bases, leaving 5 bases of the junction unmatched. Germline CDR1 and CDR2: SGHKS and YYEKEE (reference sequence). The CDR3 is made up of 15 amino acids. The CDR3 is CASSPASGSYNEQFF. The CDR3 nucleotides are TGTGCCAGCAGTCCCGCTAGCGGCTCCTACAATGAGCAGTTCTTC. Using reference TRBV5-5 and TRBJ2-1 for the parts outside the CDR3, the full variable domain is DAGVTQSPTHLIKTRGQQVTLRCSPISGHKSVSWYQQVLGQGPQFIFQYYEKEERGRGNFPDRFSARQFPNYSSELNVNALLLGDSALYLCASSPASGSYNEQFFGPGTRLTVL.